This entry concerns a single T cell receptor (beta chain). In the study's own analysis: How many nucleated cells were present was estimated from reference gene primer amplification. Data came from immunoSEQ multiplex PCR; TCRdb stores just in-frame clones and leaves some out. V and J calls and clone size are copied from that table; D and trimming were computed from the DNA. The sample holds roughly 170,000 clones; 70% to 85% are singletons and the top ten take 1.2%. This sample is drawn from a study of blood T cell repertoires in COVID-19. At the level of the study: Whether acute or convalescent, the COVID-19 samples came from the United States, Italy and Spain. PBMCs, B-cell-depleted T cells, or T cells were the source of the cDNA or gDNA that made up the material.

Germline loops: CDR1 KGHDR, CDR2 SFDVKD. CDR3 length: 14 amino acids. Trimming took 4 bases from V and 9 from J; bases not matched to a gene: 7. Sequenced material: peripheral blood. The receptor was derived from a man in his fifties or sixties who had recovered from COVID-19. The chain joins TRBV24-1 to TRBJ1-2; TRBD1 matches 10 bases. CDR3 bases: TGTGCCACCAGTGAAACCGGGACAGGGGTTCGCTACACCTTC. Protein: CATSETGTGVRYTF.